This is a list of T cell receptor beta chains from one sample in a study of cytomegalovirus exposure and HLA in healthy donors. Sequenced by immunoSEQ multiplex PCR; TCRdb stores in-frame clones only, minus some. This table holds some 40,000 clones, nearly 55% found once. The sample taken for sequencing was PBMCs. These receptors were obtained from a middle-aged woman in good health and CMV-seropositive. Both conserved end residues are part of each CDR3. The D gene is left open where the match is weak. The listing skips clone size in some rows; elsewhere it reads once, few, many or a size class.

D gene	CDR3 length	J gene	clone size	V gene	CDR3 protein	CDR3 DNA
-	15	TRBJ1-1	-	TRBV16	CASSQSGLRGTEAFF	TGTGCCAGCAGCCAATCGGGCCTTAGGGGCACTGAAGCTTTCTTT
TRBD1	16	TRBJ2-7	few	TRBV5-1	CASSLGTGMRSYEQYF	TGCGCCAGCAGCTTGGGGACAGGGATGCGGTCCTACGAGCAGTACTTC
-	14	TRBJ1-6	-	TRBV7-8	CASSLIMAGSPLHF	TGTGCCAGCAGCTTAATAATGGCGGGCTCACCCCTCCACTTT
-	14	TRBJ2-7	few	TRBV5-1	CASSPSTDSYEQYF	TGCGCCAGCAGCCCATCGACAGACTCCTACGAGCAGTACTTC
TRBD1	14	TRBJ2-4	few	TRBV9	CASSGDRGENIQYF	TGTGCCAGCAGCGGAGACAGGGGGGAAAACATTCAGTACTTC
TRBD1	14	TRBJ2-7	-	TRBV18	CASSIGQGYYEQYF	TGTGCCAGCTCAATCGGACAGGGGTACTACGAGCAGTACTTC
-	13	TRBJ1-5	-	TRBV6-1	CASSVGQPQPQHF	TGTGCCAGCAGTGTTGGACAGCCTCAGCCCCAGCATTTT
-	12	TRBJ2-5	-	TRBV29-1	CSALMAAETQYF	TGCAGCGCCTTAATGGCGGCCGAGACCCAGTACTTC
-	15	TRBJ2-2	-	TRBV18	CASSPPTPGTGELFF	TGTGCCAGCTCACCACCGACCCCCGGGACCGGGGAGCTGTTTTTT